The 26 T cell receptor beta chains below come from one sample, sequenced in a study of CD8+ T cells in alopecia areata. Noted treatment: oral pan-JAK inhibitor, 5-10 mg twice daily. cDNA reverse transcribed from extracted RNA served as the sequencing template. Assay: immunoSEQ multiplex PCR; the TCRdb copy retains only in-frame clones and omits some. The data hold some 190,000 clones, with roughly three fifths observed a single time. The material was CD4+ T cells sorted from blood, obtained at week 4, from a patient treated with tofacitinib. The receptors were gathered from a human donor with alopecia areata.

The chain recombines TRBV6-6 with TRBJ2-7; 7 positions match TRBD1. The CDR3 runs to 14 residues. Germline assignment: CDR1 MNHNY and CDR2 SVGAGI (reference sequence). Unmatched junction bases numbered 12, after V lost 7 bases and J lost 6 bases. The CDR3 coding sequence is TGTGCCAGCACCCACAGGGGTGGGACGTCCGAGCAGTACTTC. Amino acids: CASTHRGGTSEQYF.

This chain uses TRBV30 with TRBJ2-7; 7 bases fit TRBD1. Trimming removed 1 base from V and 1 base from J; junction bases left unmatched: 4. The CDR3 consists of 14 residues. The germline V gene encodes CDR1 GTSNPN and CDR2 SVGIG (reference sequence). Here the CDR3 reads CAWSDGTASYEQYF. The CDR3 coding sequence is TGTGCCTGGAGTGACGGGACAGCTTCCTACGAGCAGTACTTC.

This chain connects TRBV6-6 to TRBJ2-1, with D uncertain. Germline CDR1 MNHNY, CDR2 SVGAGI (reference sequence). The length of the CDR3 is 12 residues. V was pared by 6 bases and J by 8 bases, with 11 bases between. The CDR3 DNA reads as TGTGCCAGCAGCCAGAGTCGGCATGAGCAGTTCTTC. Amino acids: CASSQSRHEQFF.

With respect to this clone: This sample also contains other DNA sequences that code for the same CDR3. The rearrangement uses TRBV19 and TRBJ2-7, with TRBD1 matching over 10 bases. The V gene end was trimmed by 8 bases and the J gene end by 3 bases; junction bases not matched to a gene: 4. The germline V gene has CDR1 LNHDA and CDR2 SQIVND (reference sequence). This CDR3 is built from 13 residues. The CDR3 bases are TGTGCCAGTTCCCGGGACAGGGGCTACGAGCAGTACTTC. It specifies CASSRDRGYEQYF.

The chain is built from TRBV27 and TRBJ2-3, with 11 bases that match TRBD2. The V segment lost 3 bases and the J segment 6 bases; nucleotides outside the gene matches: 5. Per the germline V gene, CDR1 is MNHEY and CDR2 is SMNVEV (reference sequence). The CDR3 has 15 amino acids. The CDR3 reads CASSFRLAGRDTQYF. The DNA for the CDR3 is TGTGCCAGCAGTTTCCGACTAGCGGGGAGGGATACGCAGTATTTT.

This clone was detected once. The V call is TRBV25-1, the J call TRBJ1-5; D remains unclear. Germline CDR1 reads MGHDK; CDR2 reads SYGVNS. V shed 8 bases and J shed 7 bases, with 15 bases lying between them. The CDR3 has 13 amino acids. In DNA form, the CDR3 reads TGTGCCAGCGAGGCGCATAAAAGCCAGCCCCAGCATTTT. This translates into CASEAHKSQPQHF.

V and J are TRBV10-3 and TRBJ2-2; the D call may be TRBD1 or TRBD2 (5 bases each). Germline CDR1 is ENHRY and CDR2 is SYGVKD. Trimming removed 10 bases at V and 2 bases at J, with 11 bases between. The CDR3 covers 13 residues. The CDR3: CASRDGNTGELFF. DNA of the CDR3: TGTGCCAGCCGGGACGGCAACACCGGGGAGCTGTTTTTT.

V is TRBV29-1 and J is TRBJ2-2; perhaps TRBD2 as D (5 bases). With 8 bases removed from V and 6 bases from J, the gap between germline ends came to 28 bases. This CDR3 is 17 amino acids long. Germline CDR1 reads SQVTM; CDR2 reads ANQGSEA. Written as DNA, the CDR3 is TGCAGCCCCCGGTGCCCTGAAGGGAGAACCCACCCCGGGGAGCTGTTTTTT. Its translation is CSPRCPEGRTHPGELFF.

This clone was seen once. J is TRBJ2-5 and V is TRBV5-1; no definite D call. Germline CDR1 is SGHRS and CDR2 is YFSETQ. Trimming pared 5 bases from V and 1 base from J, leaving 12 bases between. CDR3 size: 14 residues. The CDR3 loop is CASSTNSLQETQYF. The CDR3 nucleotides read TGCGCCAGCAGTACTAACTCCCTCCAAGAGACCCAGTACTTC.

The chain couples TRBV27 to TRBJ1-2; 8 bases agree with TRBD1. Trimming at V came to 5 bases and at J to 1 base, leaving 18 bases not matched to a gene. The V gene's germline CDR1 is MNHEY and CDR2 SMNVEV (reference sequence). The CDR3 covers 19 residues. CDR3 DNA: TGTGCCAGCAGTCCCAGGACAGGGAATATCCCTCGGAATAACTATGGCTACACCTTC. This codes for CASSPRTGNIPRNNYGYTF.

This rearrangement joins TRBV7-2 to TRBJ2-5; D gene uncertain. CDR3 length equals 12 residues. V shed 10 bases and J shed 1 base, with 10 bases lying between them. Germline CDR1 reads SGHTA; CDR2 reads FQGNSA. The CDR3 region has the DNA TGTGCCACCCCCGGAAGCCAAGAGACCCAGTACTTC. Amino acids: CATPGSQETQYF.

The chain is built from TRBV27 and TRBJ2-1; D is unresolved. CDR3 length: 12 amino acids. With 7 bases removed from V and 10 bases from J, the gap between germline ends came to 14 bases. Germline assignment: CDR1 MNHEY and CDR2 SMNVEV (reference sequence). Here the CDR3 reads CASIPRGREQFF. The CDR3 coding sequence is TGTGCCAGCATACCGAGAGGACGAGAGCAGTTCTTC.

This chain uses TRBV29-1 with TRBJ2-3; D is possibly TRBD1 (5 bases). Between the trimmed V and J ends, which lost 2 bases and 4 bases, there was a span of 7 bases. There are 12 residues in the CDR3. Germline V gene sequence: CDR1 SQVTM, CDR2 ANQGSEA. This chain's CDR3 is CSVELTADTQYF. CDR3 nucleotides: TGCAGCGTTGAACTGACAGCAGATACGCAGTATTTT.

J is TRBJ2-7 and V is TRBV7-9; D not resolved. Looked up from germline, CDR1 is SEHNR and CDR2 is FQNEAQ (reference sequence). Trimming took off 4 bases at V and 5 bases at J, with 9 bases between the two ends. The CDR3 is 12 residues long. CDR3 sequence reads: CASSSLRHEQYF. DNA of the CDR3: TGTGCCAGCAGCTCCCTAAGACACGAGCAGTACTTC.

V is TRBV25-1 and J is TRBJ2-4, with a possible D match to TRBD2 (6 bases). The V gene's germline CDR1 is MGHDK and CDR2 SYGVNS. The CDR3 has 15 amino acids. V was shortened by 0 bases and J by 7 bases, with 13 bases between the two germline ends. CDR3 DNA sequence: TGTGCCAGCAGTGAATATCGGGACTTTTGGAACATTCAGTACTTC. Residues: CASSEYRDFWNIQYF.

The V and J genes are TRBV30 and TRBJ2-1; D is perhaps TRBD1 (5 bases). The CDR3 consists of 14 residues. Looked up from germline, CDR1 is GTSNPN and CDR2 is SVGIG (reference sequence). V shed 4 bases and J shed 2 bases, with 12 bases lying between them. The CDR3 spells CAWTDSRTYNEQFF. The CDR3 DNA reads TGTGCCTGGACTGACAGTCGGACCTACAATGAGCAGTTCTTC.

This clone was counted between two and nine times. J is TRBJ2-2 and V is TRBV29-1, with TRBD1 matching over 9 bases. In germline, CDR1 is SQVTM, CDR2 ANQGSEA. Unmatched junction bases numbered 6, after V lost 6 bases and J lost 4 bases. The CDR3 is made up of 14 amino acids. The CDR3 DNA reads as TGCAGCGTGGACAGGGGCTCGAGCACCGGGGAGCTGTTTTTT. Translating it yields CSVDRGSSTGELFF.

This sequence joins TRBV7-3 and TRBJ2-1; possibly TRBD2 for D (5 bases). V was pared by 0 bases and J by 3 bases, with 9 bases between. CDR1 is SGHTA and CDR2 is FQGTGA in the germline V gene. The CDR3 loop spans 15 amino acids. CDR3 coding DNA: TGTGCCAGCAGCTTAACAGCGGCTGACTACAATGAGCAGTTCTTC. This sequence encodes CASSLTAADYNEQFF.

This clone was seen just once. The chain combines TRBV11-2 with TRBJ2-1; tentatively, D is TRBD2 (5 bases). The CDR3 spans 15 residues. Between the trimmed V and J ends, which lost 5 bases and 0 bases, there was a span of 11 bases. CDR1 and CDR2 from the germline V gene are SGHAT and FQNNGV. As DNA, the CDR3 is TGTGCCAGCAGCCAGGATGGGAGCTCCTACAATGAGCAGTTCTTC. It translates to CASSQDGSSYNEQFF.

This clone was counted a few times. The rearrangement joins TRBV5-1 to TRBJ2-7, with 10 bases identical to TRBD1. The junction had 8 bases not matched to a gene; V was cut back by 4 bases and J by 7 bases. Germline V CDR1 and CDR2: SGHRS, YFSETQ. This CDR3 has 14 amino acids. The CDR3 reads CASSGDRGVWEQYF. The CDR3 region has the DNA TGCGCCAGCAGCGGGGACAGGGGCGTCTGGGAGCAGTACTTC.

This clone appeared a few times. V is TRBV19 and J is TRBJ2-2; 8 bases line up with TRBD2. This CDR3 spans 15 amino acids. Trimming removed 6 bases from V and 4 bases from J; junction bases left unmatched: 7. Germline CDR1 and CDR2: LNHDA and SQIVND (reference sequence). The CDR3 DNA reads TGTGCCAGTAGCCCAGCGGGAGTCGGCACCGGGGAGCTGTTTTTT. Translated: CASSPAGVGTGELFF.

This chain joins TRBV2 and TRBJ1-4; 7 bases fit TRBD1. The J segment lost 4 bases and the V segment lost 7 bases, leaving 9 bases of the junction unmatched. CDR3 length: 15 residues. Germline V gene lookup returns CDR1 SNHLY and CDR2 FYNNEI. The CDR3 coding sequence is TGTGCCAGCACCCCCGAGGGGGCCTATAATGAAAAACTGTTTTTT. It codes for CASTPEGAYNEKLFF.

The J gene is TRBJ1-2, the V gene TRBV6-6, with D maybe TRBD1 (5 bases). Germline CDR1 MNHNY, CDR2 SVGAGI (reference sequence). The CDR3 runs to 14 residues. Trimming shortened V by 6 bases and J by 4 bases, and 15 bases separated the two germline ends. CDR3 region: CASRYTGTFYGYTF. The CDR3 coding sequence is TGTGCCAGCAGGTACACAGGAACGTTCTATGGCTACACCTTC.

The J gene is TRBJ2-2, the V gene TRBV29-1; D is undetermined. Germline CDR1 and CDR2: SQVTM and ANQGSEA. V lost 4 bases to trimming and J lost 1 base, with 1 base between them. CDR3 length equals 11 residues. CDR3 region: CSVGNTGELFF. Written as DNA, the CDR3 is TGCAGCGTTGGGAACACCGGGGAGCTGTTTTTT.

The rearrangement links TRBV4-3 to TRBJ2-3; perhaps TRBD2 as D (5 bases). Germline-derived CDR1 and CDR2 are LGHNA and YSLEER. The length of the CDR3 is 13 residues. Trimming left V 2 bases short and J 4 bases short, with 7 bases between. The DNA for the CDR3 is TGCGCCAGCAGCCAACCCGGGGCAGATACGCAGTATTTT. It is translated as CASSQPGADTQYF.

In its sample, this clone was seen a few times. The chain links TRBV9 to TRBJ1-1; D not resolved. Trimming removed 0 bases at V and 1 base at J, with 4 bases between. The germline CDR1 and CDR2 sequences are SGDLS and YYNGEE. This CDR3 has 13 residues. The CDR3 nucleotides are TGTGCCAGCAGCGTAGGAACGAACACTGAAGCTTTCTTT. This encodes CASSVGTNTEAFF.